The clone carrying this T cell receptor beta chain was seen only a few times. Trimming stripped 2 bases from V and 14 bases from J, with 9 bases between. Germline V gene sequence: CDR1 MNHEY, CDR2 SMNVEV (reference sequence). This CDR3 is 10 amino acids long. This sample stems from a study of T cells in Graves' hyperthyroidism and ophthalmopathy. RNA transcripts yielded amplified TCR beta CDR3 regions. First-round RT-PCR with HTBI primers amplified the TCR CDR3 region. MiXCR was run by TCRdb on the multiplex PCR reads, yielding one entry per CDR3 protein. The sample yields under 300,000 distinct CDR3 sequences, approximately 12% seen once.

This chain connects TRBV27 to TRBJ2-5, with a weak D call TRBD2 (5 bases). The TCR comes from a woman in her 30s with Graves' hyperthyroidism that later progressed to Graves' ophthalmopathy. What was sequenced was blood. The CDR3 region has the DNA TGTGCCAGCAGTTTAGATTCTAGCTACTTC. Residues: CASSLDSSYF.